Listed below are T cell receptor beta chains from one sample, sequenced in a study of cytomegalovirus exposure and HLA in healthy donors. Here immunoSEQ multiplex PCR was the method, and the copy in TCRdb shows in-frame clones only, minus some. Of 98,000 or so clones in the sample, roughly three quarters were seen once. Sequenced: PBMCs. Receptor source: a man aged 35-49 years in good health and CMV-seronegative. CDR3s include the opening cysteine and the closing phenylalanine or tryptophan. A D gene is named only where the DNA matches it firmly. A clone size is listed for some rows: how often the clone was seen (once, few, many), or a class if it is expanded.

j_call clone_size d_call v_call cdr3_nt cdr3_aa
TRBJ2-7 NA NA TRBV4-1 TGCGCCAGCAGCCAAGGTGTCGAAACCTACGAGCAGTACTTC CASSQGVETYEQYF
TRBJ2-6 NA NA TRBV4-3 TGCGCCAGCAGCCAAGCTCAGGCGAGCTCTGGGGCCAACGTCCTGACTTTC CASSQAQASSGANVLTF
TRBJ1-5 NA TRBD1 TRBV19 TGTGCCAGTAGTAGCGGGGGCCGGGACAGGACAACTGATAGCAATCAGCCCCAGCATTTT CASSSGGRDRTTDSNQPQHF
TRBJ1-6 NA TRBD1 TRBV6-5 TGTGCCAGCAGTTACTCCGGACAGGGAACCTCACCCCTCCACTTT CASSYSGQGTSPLHF
TRBJ2-1 NA TRBD1 TRBV9 TGTGCCAGCAGCGTCTCGGGACAGGCCCCGGGGGAGCAGTTCTTC CASSVSGQAPGEQFF
TRBJ2-2 NA NA TRBV30 TGTGCCTGGGGTGGTTTAGTTGGGAACACCGGGGAGCTGTTTTTT CAWGGLVGNTGELFF
TRBJ1-1 NA NA TRBV30 TGTGCCTGGAGTAATCGGGGTGCGGTCACTGAAGCTTTCTTT CAWSNRGAVTEAFF
TRBJ2-1 NA TRBD1 TRBV28 TGTGCCAGCAGCGGGTACAGGGGGCAGAATGAGCAGTTCTTC CASSGYRGQNEQFF
TRBJ1-2 NA TRBD1 TRBV6-5 TGTGCCAGCAGTTACGGGACAGGGGGCTCTAACTATGGCTACACCTTC CASSYGTGGSNYGYTF
TRBJ2-5 few TRBD2 TRBV19 TGTGCCAGTGGGTCCGGGAGGTTGGGGGAGACCCAGTACTTC CASGSGRLGETQYF
TRBJ1-5 NA NA TRBV5-1 TGCGCCAGCAGCTTGGAGGCGGATCAGCCCCAGCATTTT CASSLEADQPQHF
TRBJ1-5 NA NA TRBV10-3 TGTGCCATCAGTGAGTCTCCAGCAAAAGGACACCTCAATCAGCCCCAGCATTTT CAISESPAKGHLNQPQHF
TRBJ2-7 NA TRBD1 TRBV7-9 TGTTCCAGCAGCCAGCACGCGGACAGGGGGGAAGTGCGCGAGCAGTACTTC CSSSQHADRGEVREQYF
TRBJ1-4 NA NA TRBV10-2 TGCGCCAGCAGTACGGTTGCAACTAATGAAAAACTGTTTTTT CASSTVATNEKLFF
TRBJ1-2 NA NA TRBV18 TGTGCCAGCTCACCAAGGGGGTCCGACTATGGCTACACCTTC CASSPRGSDYGYTF
TRBJ2-1 NA TRBD2 TRBV4-3 TGCGCCAGCAGCCAAGGCAATAGCGGGCCTTCGGATGAGCAGTTCTTC CASSQGNSGPSDEQFF
TRBJ2-1 NA NA TRBV29-1 TGCAGCGTATTAAGGGGGGGGTCTGAGCAGTTCTTC CSVLRGGSEQFF
TRBJ2-3 NA TRBD2 TRBV18 TGTGCCAGCTCAACTAGCGGGAGTAATACGCAGTATTTT CASSTSGSNTQYF
TRBJ2-3 NA NA TRBV28 TGTGCCAGCAGTTTAGAGGGAACTAGCACAGATACGCAGTATTTT CASSLEGTSTDTQYF
TRBJ1-2 once TRBD1 TRBV25-1 TGTGCCAGCAGGGAAGGGGGCTCTAACTATGGCTACACCTTC CASREGGSNYGYTF
TRBJ1-5 NA NA TRBV19 TGTGCCAGTGGAAAGGTGCGGGTTAGCAATCAGCCCCAGCATTTT CASGKVRVSNQPQHF
TRBJ2-3 NA TRBD2 TRBV10-1 TGCGCCAGCAGTGAGACGGGAGGGCCAGATACGCAGTATTTT CASSETGGPDTQYF
TRBJ2-7 NA TRBD1 TRBV4-1 TGCGCCAGCAGCCAGAGAGACACCGGGACAGGACACTACGAGCAGTACTTC CASSQRDTGTGHYEQYF
TRBJ1-6 NA NA TRBV6-1 TGTGCCAGCAGTGAAGCTTGGGGGGGCACGAATTCACCCCTCCACTTT CASSEAWGGTNSPLHF
TRBJ2-2 NA TRBD1 TRBV2 TGTGCCAGCAGTGGGACAGGGGACTACACCGGGGAGCTGTTTTTT CASSGTGDYTGELFF
TRBJ1-2 once TRBD1 TRBV7-9 TGTTCCAGCAGCTTAGGGGGACAGGGCCATGGCTACACCTTC CSSSLGGQGHGYTF
TRBJ2-7 NA TRBD1 TRBV28 TGTGCCAGCAGTGGACAGGATAGTCGGCAGTACTTC CASSGQDSRQYF
TRBJ2-3 NA TRBD2 TRBV7-2 TGTGCCAGCAGCTTGGGTAGCGGGGGACCGGGTACGCAGTATTTT CASSLGSGGPGTQYF
TRBJ2-1 NA NA TRBV5-6 TGTGCCAGCAGCTTGGTACAGCTCAATGAGCAGTTCTTC CASSLVQLNEQFF
TRBJ1-1 NA TRBD1 TRBV30 TGTGCCTGGAACGACAGGGGCAGCACTGAAGCTTTCTTT CAWNDRGSTEAFF
TRBJ1-1 NA TRBD1 TRBV5-4 TGTGCCAGCAGCCGCGGACAGGGGTCGGGGAACACTGAAGCTTTCTTT CASSRGQGSGNTEAFF
TRBJ1-1 NA NA TRBV11-3 TGTGCCAGCAGCTTACACCCAGGGGAGAACACTGAAGCTTTCTTT CASSLHPGENTEAFF
TRBJ2-1 NA NA TRBV10-1 TGCGCCAGCAGTGACGTTCGGGGGTTTAGCTCCTACAATGAGCAGTTCTTC CASSDVRGFSSYNEQFF
TRBJ2-7 NA TRBD2 TRBV6-1 TGTGCCAGCAGTCCAACTAGCGGCGAGCAGTACTTC CASSPTSGEQYF
TRBJ1-3 NA NA TRBV7-9 TGTGCCAGCAGCCCTTGGGCTACAACAGGGCCAGGAAACACCATATATTTT CASSPWATTGPGNTIYF
TRBJ1-2 few NA TRBV6-5 TGTGCCAGCGGGAACAGGGAGTTGGAGTACACCTTC CASGNRELEYTF
TRBJ1-2 NA NA TRBV5-4 TGTGCCAGCAGCACGGGGAATTATGGCTACACCTTC CASSTGNYGYTF
TRBJ2-3 few TRBD2 TRBV6-6 TGTGCCAGCAGTTTGGGCGGGAGGATTGTAGATACGCAGTATTTT CASSLGGRIVDTQYF
TRBJ2-1 NA TRBD2 TRBV7-9 TGTGCCCCGGGGCGGGAGAACGCTCCGTACAATGAGCAGTTCTTC CAPGRENAPYNEQFF
TRBJ2-5 NA TRBD2 TRBV30 TGTGCCTGGAGTGTCGGACTAGCGGGGGGGATCCAAGAGACCCAGTACTTC CAWSVGLAGGIQETQYF
TRBJ2-1 NA NA TRBV5-5 TGTGCCAGCAGCTTTTCGTACAATGAGCAGTTCTTC CASSFSYNEQFF
TRBJ2-1 once TRBD1 TRBV12-5 TGTGCTAGTGGTTTGGTACAGGGGGAGCAGTTCTTC CASGLVQGEQFF
TRBJ1-6 NA NA TRBV5-1 TGCGCCAGCAGCTTGGCCGGGGTTACCGGCTCCTATAATTCACCCCTCCACTTT CASSLAGVTGSYNSPLHF
TRBJ2-3 NA NA TRBV7-9 TGTGCCAGCAGCTTCCGGCGGGGGCCCGGCACAGATACGCAGTATTTT CASSFRRGPGTDTQYF
TRBJ1-1 NA TRBD1 TRBV5-1 TGCGCCAGCAGCTCCACAGGGGGACGGGCTGAAGCTTTCTTT CASSSTGGRAEAFF
TRBJ1-1 NA NA TRBV19 TGTGCCAGTAGTATCAGCTACAGAAAGAACACTGAAGCTTTCTTT CASSISYRKNTEAFF
TRBJ1-6 NA NA TRBV6-1 TGTGCCAGCAGTGAAGCAGGACATTATAATTCACCCCTCCACTTT CASSEAGHYNSPLHF
TRBJ1-2 NA NA TRBV7-2 TGTGCCAGCAGCTACCTTAACAGGGAGGGCTATGGCTACACCTTC CASSYLNREGYGYTF
TRBJ1-1 few TRBD1 TRBV19 TGTGCCAGCACGGGACAGGGGCCACTAATGAACACTGAAGCTTTCTTT CASTGQGPLMNTEAFF
TRBJ2-7 few TRBD1 TRBV7-6 TGTGCCAGCAGCGTAGACAGGGGGCCCTACGAGCAGTACTTC CASSVDRGPYEQYF
TRBJ2-7 NA NA TRBV5-1 TGCGCCAGCAGACGGCAGGTAGCCCAGGGAGGTGCCGAGCAGTACTTC CASRRQVAQGGAEQYF
TRBJ1-4 NA NA TRBV7-9 TGTTCCAGCAGCTTAGAGACGGGTGAAAAACTGTTTTTT CSSSLETGEKLFF